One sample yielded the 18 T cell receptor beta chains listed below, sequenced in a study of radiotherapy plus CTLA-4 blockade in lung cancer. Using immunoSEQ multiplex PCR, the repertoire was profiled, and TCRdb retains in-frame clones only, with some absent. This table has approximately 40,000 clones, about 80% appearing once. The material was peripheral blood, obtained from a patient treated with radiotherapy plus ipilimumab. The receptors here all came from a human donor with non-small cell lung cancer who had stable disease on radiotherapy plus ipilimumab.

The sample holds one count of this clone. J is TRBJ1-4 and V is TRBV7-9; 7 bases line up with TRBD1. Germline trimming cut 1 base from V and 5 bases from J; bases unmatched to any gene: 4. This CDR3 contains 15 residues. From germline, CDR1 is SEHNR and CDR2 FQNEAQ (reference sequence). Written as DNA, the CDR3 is TGTGCCAGCAGCTTAGTAGGGACAGCAAATGAAAAACTGTTTTTT. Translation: CASSLVGTANEKLFF. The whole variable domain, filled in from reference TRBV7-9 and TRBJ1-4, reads DTGVSQNPRHKITKRGQNVTFRCDPISEHNRLYWYRQTLGQGPEFLTYFQNEAQLEKSRLLSDRFSAERPKGSFSTLEIQRTEQGDSAMYLCASSLVGTANEKLFFGSGTQLSVL.

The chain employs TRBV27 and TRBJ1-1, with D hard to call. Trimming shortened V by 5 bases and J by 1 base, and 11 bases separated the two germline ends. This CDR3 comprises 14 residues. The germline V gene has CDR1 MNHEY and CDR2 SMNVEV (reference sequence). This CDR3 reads CASSKKAGNTEAFF. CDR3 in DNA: TGTGCCAGCAGTAAAAAGGCCGGGAACACTGAAGCTTTCTTT.

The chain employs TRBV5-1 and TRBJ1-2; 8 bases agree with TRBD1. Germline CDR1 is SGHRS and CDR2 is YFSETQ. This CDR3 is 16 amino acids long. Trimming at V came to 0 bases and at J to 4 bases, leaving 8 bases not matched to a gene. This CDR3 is CASSLVGTGEFYGYTF. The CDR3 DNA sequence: TGCGCCAGCAGCTTGGTTGGGACAGGTGAATTCTATGGCTACACCTTC. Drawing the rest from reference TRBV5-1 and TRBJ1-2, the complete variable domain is KAGVTQTPRYLIKTRGQQVTLSCSPISGHRSVSWYQQTPGQGLQFLFEYFSETQRNKGNFPGRFSGRQFSNSRSEMNVSTLELGDSALYLCASSLVGTGEFYGYTFGSGTRLTVV.

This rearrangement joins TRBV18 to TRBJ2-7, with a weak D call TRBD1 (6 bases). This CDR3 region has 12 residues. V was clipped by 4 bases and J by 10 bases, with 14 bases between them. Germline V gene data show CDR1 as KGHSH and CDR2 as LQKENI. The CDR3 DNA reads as TGTGCCAGCTCACGACCACAGGGTCTTCAGTACGTC. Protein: CASSRPQGLQYV.

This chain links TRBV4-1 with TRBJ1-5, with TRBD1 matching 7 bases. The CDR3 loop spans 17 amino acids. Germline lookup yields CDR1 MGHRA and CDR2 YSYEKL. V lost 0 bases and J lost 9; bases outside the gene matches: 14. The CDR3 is CASSQEGLAGGLGPQHF. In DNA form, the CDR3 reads TGCGCCAGCAGCCAAGAAGGTCTGGCAGGGGGGCTTGGGCCCCAGCATTTT.

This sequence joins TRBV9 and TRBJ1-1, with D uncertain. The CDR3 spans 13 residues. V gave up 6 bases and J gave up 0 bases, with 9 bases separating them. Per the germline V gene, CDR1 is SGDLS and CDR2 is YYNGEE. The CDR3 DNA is TGTGCCAGCACCCCTTTCATGAACACTGAAGCTTTCTTT. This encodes CASTPFMNTEAFF.

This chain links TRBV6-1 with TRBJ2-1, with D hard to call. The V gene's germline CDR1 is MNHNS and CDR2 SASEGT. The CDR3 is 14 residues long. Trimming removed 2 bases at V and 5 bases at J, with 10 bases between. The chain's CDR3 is CASSELAVHNEQFF. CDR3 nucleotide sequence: TGTGCCAGCAGTGAATTGGCGGTTCACAATGAGCAGTTCTTC.

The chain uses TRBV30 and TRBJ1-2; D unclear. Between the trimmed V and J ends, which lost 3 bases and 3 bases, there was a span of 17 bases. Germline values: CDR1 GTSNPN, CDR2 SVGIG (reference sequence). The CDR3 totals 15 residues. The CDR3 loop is CAWRGWESSDYGYTF. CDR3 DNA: TGTGCCTGGAGGGGATGGGAGTCCTCGGACTATGGCTACACCTTC.

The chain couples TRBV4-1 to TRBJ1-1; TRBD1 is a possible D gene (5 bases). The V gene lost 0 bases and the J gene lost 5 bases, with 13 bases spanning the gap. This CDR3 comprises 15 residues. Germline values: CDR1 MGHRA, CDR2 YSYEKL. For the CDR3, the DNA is TGCGCCAGCAGCCAAGACGGTGGGGGGAGTACTGAAGCTTTCTTT. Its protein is CASSQDGGGSTEAFF.

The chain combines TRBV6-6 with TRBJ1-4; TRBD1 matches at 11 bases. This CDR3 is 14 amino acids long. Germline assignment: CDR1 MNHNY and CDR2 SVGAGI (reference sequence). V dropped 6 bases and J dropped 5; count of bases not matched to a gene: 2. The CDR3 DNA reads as TGTGCCAGCAGCGGGACAGGGGGAAATGAAAAACTGTTTTTT. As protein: CASSGTGGNEKLFF.

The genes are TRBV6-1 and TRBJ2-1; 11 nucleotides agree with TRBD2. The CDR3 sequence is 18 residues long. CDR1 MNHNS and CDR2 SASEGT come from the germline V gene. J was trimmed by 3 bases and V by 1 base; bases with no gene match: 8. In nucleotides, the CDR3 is TGTGCCAGCAGTGAAGTAGCTAGCGGGGGGTTTCTCTACAATGAGCAGTTCTTC. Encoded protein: CASSEVASGGFLYNEQFF.

CDR3 in DNA: TGTGCCAGCAGCTTAGGGGCTCCTCGGGGGCAGCCCCAGCATTTT. This codes for CASSLGAPRGQPQHF. The chain joins TRBV11-2 to TRBJ1-5; a possible D gene is TRBD1 (5 bases). V lost 1 base and J lost 7, with 14 bases in between. The CDR3 covers 15 residues. Germline-derived CDR1 and CDR2 are SGHAT and FQNNGV.

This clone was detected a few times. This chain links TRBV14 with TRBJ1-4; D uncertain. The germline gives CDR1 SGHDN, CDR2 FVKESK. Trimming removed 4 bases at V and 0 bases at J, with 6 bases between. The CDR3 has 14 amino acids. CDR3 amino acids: CASSPYATNEKLFF. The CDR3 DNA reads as TGTGCCAGCAGCCCATATGCAACTAATGAAAAACTGTTTTTT. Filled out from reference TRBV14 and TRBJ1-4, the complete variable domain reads EAGVTQFPSHSVIEKGQTVTLRCDPISGHDNLYWYRRVMGKEIKFLLHFVKESKQDESGMPNNRFLAERTGGTYSTLKVQPAELEDSGVYFCASSPYATNEKLFFGSGTQLSVL.

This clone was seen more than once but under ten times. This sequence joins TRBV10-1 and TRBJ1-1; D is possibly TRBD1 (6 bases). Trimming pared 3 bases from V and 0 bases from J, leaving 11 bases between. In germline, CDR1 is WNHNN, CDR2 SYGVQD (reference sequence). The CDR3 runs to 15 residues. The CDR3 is CASSEGGLMNTEAFF. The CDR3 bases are TGCGCCAGCAGTGAAGGGGGGCTGATGAACACTGAAGCTTTCTTT.

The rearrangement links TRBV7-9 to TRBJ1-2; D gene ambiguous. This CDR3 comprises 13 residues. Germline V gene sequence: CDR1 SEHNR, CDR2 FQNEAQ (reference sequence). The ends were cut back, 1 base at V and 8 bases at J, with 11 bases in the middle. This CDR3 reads CASSLGAREGYTF. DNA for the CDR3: TGTGCCAGCAGCTTAGGTGCGAGGGAGGGCTACACCTTC.

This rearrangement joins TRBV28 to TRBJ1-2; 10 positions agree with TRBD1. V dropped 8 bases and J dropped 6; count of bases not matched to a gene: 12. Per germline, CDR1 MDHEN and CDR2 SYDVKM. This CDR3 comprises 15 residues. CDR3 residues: CASAETGGVGDGYTF. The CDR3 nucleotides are TGTGCCAGCGCGGAGACAGGGGGCGTCGGGGATGGCTACACCTTC.

The CDR3 DNA reads as TGTGCCAGCAGCTCAGGGGGGTCCATGGCCAACGTCCTGACTTTC. It specifies CASSSGGSMANVLTF. The chain combines TRBV5-4 with TRBJ2-6; TRBD1 is a possible D gene (7 bases). The V end was cut by 3 bases, the J end by 6 bases, with 13 bases between. Germline lookup yields CDR1 SGHNT and CDR2 YYREEE (reference sequence). This CDR3 is built from 15 residues.

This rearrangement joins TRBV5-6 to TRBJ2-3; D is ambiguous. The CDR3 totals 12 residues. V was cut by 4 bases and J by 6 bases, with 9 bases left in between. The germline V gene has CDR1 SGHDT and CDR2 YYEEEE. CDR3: CASSLPWDTQYF. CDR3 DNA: TGTGCCAGCAGCCTTCCCTGGGATACGCAGTATTTT.